The rows below give T cell receptor beta chains drawn from one sample of a study of blood T cell repertoires in COVID-19. Assay used: immunoSEQ multiplex PCR; TCRdb lists only in-frame clones, some missing. Seen here are 150,000 to 200,000 clones, roughly 80% observed once, and the top ten hold around 8%. Sequenced material: peripheral blood. Receptor source: a woman in her 70s with acute or convalescent COVID-19. Both conserved end residues are part of each CDR3. D genes are given only for firm matches. Clone size is stated in some rows and not others, as once, few, many or a class when expanded.

j_call: TRBJ2-7
clone_size: .
d_call: TRBD2
cdr3_length: 13
v_call: TRBV5-4
cdr3_nt: TGTGCCAGTTCCCTAGCGGGGTCCTACGAGCAGTACTTC
cdr3_aa: CASSLAGSYEQYF

j_call: TRBJ2-7
clone_size: .
d_call: .
cdr3_length: 14
v_call: TRBV28
cdr3_nt: TGTGCCAGCAGTCCAGTTCCCTCGGGCTACGAGCAGTACTTC
cdr3_aa: CASSPVPSGYEQYF

j_call: TRBJ1-2
clone_size: .
d_call: .
cdr3_length: 10
v_call: TRBV20-1
cdr3_nt: TGCAGTGCTAGAGAACACGTCTACACCTTC
cdr3_aa: CSAREHVYTF

j_call: TRBJ1-3
clone_size: few
d_call: .
cdr3_length: 16
v_call: TRBV3-1/TRBV3-2
cdr3_nt: TGTGCCAGCAGCCCGAGAGACAGAGGCTCTGGAAACACCATATATTTT
cdr3_aa: CASSPRDRGSGNTIYF

j_call: TRBJ1-2
clone_size: .
d_call: .
cdr3_length: 11
v_call: TRBV7-2
cdr3_nt: TGTGCCAGCAGCTTAGTCAGGGGCTACACCTTC
cdr3_aa: CASSLVRGYTF

j_call: TRBJ2-7
clone_size: .
d_call: TRBD1
cdr3_length: 15
v_call: TRBV7-6
cdr3_nt: TGTGCCAGCAGCTTAGGCAGGGGGAGCTCCTACGAGCAGTACTTC
cdr3_aa: CASSLGRGSSYEQYF

j_call: TRBJ1-2
clone_size: .
d_call: TRBD1
cdr3_length: 16
v_call: TRBV9
cdr3_nt: TGTGCCAGCAGCGCCCTACCGGGACAGGGGGCGCGTGGCTACACCTTC
cdr3_aa: CASSALPGQGARGYTF

j_call: TRBJ2-7
clone_size: few
d_call: .
cdr3_length: 13
v_call: TRBV5-1
cdr3_nt: TGCGCCAGCAGCTTGACCAGCTCCTACGAGCAGTACTTC
cdr3_aa: CASSLTSSYEQYF

j_call: TRBJ2-1
clone_size: .
d_call: .
cdr3_length: 15
v_call: TRBV18
cdr3_nt: TGTGCCAGCTCACCACAGGGGCAGGACTACAATGAGCAGTTCTTC
cdr3_aa: CASSPQGQDYNEQFF

j_call: TRBJ2-3
clone_size: .
d_call: TRBD1
cdr3_length: 15
v_call: TRBV10-3
cdr3_nt: TGTGCCATCAGTCGACCAACAGGGGGCACAGATACGCAGTATTTT
cdr3_aa: CAISRPTGGTDTQYF

j_call: TRBJ1-2
clone_size: .
d_call: TRBD1
cdr3_length: 17
v_call: TRBV2
cdr3_nt: TGTGCCAGCAGTGTGGGATTCGACAGGGGGCTGGGCTATGGCTACACCTTC
cdr3_aa: CASSVGFDRGLGYGYTF

j_call: TRBJ2-1
clone_size: .
d_call: TRBD2
cdr3_length: 15
v_call: TRBV9
cdr3_nt: TGTGCCAGCAGCGTGGGACTAGCCACCTACAATGAGCAGTTCTTC
cdr3_aa: CASSVGLATYNEQFF

j_call: TRBJ2-5
clone_size: .
d_call: TRBD2
cdr3_length: 16
v_call: TRBV7-7
cdr3_nt: TGTGCTAGCAGCCCAGAGACTAGCGGGGGACAAGAGACCCAGTACTTC
cdr3_aa: CASSPETSGGQETQYF

j_call: TRBJ1-1
clone_size: .
d_call: .
cdr3_length: 14
v_call: TRBV5-1
cdr3_nt: TGCGCCAGCAGCTTGGAGGGGCAGTACACTGAAGCTTTCTTT
cdr3_aa: CASSLEGQYTEAFF

j_call: TRBJ2-5
clone_size: .
d_call: TRBD2
cdr3_length: 18
v_call: TRBV4-3
cdr3_nt: TGCGCCAGCAGCCAAATCCCACTAGCGGGGGGCCACGTTGAGACCCAGTACTTC
cdr3_aa: CASSQIPLAGGHVETQYF

j_call: TRBJ1-3
clone_size: .
d_call: TRBD1
cdr3_length: 16
v_call: TRBV5-1
cdr3_nt: TGCGCCAGCAGCTCTACAGGGGCTAACTCTGGAAACACCATATATTTT
cdr3_aa: CASSSTGANSGNTIYF

j_call: TRBJ2-7
clone_size: once
d_call: TRBD2
cdr3_length: 16
v_call: TRBV11-2
cdr3_nt: TGTGCCAGCAGCTTAGAGGTTGGCGGGAGGGCCCACGAGCAGTACTTC
cdr3_aa: CASSLEVGGRAHEQYF

j_call: TRBJ1-5
clone_size: once
d_call: .
cdr3_length: 12
v_call: TRBV2
cdr3_nt: TGTGCCAGCACAGGGGAATTTCAGCCCCAGCATTTT
cdr3_aa: CASTGEFQPQHF

j_call: TRBJ1-1
clone_size: .
d_call: TRBD1
cdr3_length: 14
v_call: TRBV28
cdr3_nt: TGTGCCAGCAGACGGGGACAGGCTGACACTGAAGCTTTCTTT
cdr3_aa: CASRRGQADTEAFF

j_call: TRBJ1-4
clone_size: .
d_call: TRBD1
cdr3_length: 14
v_call: TRBV2
cdr3_nt: TGTGCCAGCAGGACTGACAGGGGGGTTGAAAAACTGTTTTTT
cdr3_aa: CASRTDRGVEKLFF

j_call: TRBJ2-3
clone_size: .
d_call: .
cdr3_length: 13
v_call: TRBV15
cdr3_nt: TGTGCCACCAGGTGGAGAGGCGGGGATACGCAGTATTTT
cdr3_aa: CATRWRGGDTQYF

j_call: TRBJ1-2
clone_size: .
d_call: .
cdr3_length: 15
v_call: TRBV7-2
cdr3_nt: TGTGCCAGCAGCACGCCGGGAGCCACTAACTATGGCTACACCTTC
cdr3_aa: CASSTPGATNYGYTF

j_call: TRBJ2-5
clone_size: .
d_call: TRBD1
cdr3_length: 16
v_call: TRBV5-4
cdr3_nt: TGTGCCAGCAGCTTGGGGCTGGGACAGGGACAAGAGACCCAGTACTTC
cdr3_aa: CASSLGLGQGQETQYF

j_call: TRBJ1-2
clone_size: .
d_call: .
cdr3_length: 15
v_call: TRBV30
cdr3_nt: TGTGCCTGGAGTAACTTGCGACAGCTGAACTATGGCTACACCTTC
cdr3_aa: CAWSNLRQLNYGYTF

j_call: TRBJ1-5
clone_size: .
d_call: .
cdr3_length: 21
v_call: TRBV21-1
cdr3_nt: TGTGCCAGCAGCAAACCCGACAGAAGCCAGTCCTCTACATATAGCAATCAGCCCCAGCATTTT
cdr3_aa: CASSKPDRSQSSTYSNQPQHF

j_call: TRBJ1-6
clone_size: .
d_call: .
cdr3_length: 14
v_call: TRBV24-1
cdr3_nt: TGTGCCACCAGTGACAGCTCCTATAATTCACCCCTCCACTTT
cdr3_aa: CATSDSSYNSPLHF

j_call: TRBJ2-7
clone_size: .
d_call: TRBD1
cdr3_length: 15
v_call: TRBV10-1
cdr3_nt: TGCGCCAGCAGTGAGCGGACAGGTCCCTCCTACGAGCAGTACTTC
cdr3_aa: CASSERTGPSYEQYF

j_call: TRBJ2-2
clone_size: .
d_call: TRBD1
cdr3_length: 16
v_call: TRBV13
cdr3_nt: TGTGCCAGCAGCTGGGTACCGGGACAGGGGACCGGGGAGCTGTTTTTT
cdr3_aa: CASSWVPGQGTGELFF

j_call: TRBJ1-2
clone_size: .
d_call: .
cdr3_length: 15
v_call: TRBV18
cdr3_nt: TGTGCCAGCTCATATCAAGCAGGTGGGGCGGATGGCTACACCTTC
cdr3_aa: CASSYQAGGADGYTF

j_call: TRBJ1-2
clone_size: .
d_call: TRBD1
cdr3_length: 15
v_call: TRBV10-3
cdr3_nt: TGTGCCATCAGTGATGTGGACAGGGCTAACTATGGCTACACCTTC
cdr3_aa: CAISDVDRANYGYTF

j_call: TRBJ2-2
clone_size: few
d_call: TRBD2
cdr3_length: 16
v_call: TRBV7-3
cdr3_nt: TGTGCCAGCAGCTTAAGCGGGGGGATGAACACCGGGGAGCTGTTTTTT
cdr3_aa: CASSLSGGMNTGELFF

j_call: TRBJ1-1
clone_size: .
d_call: .
cdr3_length: 15
v_call: TRBV27
cdr3_nt: TGTGCCAGCAGTTTAAGGGCAGGGCAGAACACTGAAGCTTTCTTT
cdr3_aa: CASSLRAGQNTEAFF

j_call: TRBJ1-1
clone_size: .
d_call: .
cdr3_length: 14
v_call: TRBV3-1/TRBV3-2
cdr3_nt: TGTGCCAGCGGGGGGAAATCAGGAAACACTGAAGCTTTCTTT
cdr3_aa: CASGGKSGNTEAFF

j_call: TRBJ1-4
clone_size: .
d_call: .
cdr3_length: 15
v_call: TRBV29-1
cdr3_nt: TGCAGCGTTGCGGGGGGGACGGGGACTAATGAAAAACTGTTTTTT
cdr3_aa: CSVAGGTGTNEKLFF

j_call: TRBJ2-3
clone_size: .
d_call: .
cdr3_length: 18
v_call: TRBV28
cdr3_nt: TGTGCCAGCAGTTCTAGAGGGGGGGGGAGTACCGGCACAGATACGCAGTATTTT
cdr3_aa: CASSSRGGGSTGTDTQYF

j_call: TRBJ2-5
clone_size: .
d_call: TRBD1
cdr3_length: 15
v_call: TRBV3-1/TRBV3-2
cdr3_nt: TGTGCCAGCAGCCAACTCCCCAGGGGGCTGGAGACCCAGTACTTC
cdr3_aa: CASSQLPRGLETQYF